This TCR beta chain derives from a study of T-cell reconstitution after alpha-beta-depleted transplantation in children. The authors prepared the TCRbeta library with unique molecular identifiers. One entry per CDR3 protein results from TCRdb running MiXCR on the PCR reads. The sample shows around 600,000 distinct CDR3 sequences, over 9.5% of them seen only once. CDR3 size: 12 residues. V was shortened by 0 bases and J by 6 bases, with 6 bases between the two germline ends. The germline V gene encodes CDR1 LGHDT and CDR2 YNNKEL (reference sequence). This chain connects TRBV3-1 to TRBJ2-7; D is perhaps TRBD2 (6 bases). The sample here was PBMCs from the stem cell graft donor, taken from the stem cell graft. This clonotype was obtained from a human donor who donated a stem cell graft to a child with acute myeloid leukemia. CDR3 in amino acids: CASSQEEGEQYF. The CDR3 nucleotides read TGTGCCAGCAGCCAAGAGGAGGGCGAGCAGTACTTC.